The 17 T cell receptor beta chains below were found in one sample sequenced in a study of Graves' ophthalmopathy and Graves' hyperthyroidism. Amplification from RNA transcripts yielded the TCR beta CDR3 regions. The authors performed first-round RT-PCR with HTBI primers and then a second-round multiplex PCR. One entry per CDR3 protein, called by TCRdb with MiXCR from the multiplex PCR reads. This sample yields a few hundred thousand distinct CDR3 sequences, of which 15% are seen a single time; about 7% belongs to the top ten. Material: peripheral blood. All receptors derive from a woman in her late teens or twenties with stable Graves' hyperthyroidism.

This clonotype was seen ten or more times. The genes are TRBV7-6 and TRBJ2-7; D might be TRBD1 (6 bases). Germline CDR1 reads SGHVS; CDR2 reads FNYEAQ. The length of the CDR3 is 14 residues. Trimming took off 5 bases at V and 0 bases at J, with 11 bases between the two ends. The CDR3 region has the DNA TGTGCCAGCAGCCCAGGGACAACCTCCTACGAGCAGTACTTC. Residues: CASSPGTTSYEQYF.

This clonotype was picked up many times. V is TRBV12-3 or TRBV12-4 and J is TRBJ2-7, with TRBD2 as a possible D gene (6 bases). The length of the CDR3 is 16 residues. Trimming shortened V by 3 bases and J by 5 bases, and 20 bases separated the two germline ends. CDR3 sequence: CASSFWLGGPADEQYF. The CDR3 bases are TGTGCCAGCAGTTTTTGGTTAGGAGGGCCAGCAGACGAGCAGTACTTC.

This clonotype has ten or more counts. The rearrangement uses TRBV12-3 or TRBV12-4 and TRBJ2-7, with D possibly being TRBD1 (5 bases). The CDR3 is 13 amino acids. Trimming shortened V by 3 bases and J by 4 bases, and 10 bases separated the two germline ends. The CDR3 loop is CASSFRQLYEQYF. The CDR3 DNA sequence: TGTGCCAGCAGTTTTCGACAGCTTTACGAGCAGTACTTC.

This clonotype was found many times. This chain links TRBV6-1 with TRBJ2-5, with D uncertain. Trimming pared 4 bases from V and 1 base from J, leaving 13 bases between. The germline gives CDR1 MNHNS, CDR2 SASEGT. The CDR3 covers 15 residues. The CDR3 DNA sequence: TGTGCCAGCAGTGGTAGGCGGCTTTCCCAAGAGACCCAGTACTTC. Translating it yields CASSGRRLSQETQYF.

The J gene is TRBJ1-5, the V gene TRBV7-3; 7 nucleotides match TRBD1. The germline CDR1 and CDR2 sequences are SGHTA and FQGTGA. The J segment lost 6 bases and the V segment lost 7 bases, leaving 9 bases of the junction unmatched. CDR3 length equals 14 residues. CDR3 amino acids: CASKGGRSLQPQHF. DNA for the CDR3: TGTGCCAGCAAAGGGGGCAGAAGTCTTCAGCCCCAGCATTTT.

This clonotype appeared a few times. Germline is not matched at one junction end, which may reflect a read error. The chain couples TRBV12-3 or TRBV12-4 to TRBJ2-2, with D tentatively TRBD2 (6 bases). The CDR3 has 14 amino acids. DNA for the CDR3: TGTGCCAGCAGTTTAGCGCGGTACACCGGGGGGCTGTTTTTT. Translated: CASSLARYTGGLFF.

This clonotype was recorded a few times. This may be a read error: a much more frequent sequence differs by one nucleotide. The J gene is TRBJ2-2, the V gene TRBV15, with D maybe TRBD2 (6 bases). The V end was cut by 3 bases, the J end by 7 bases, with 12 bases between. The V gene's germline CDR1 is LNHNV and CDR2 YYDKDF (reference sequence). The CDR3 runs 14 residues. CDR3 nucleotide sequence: TGTGCCACCAGCAGGGGACTTGGTGTCGGGGAGCTGTTTTTT. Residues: CATSRGLGVGELFF.

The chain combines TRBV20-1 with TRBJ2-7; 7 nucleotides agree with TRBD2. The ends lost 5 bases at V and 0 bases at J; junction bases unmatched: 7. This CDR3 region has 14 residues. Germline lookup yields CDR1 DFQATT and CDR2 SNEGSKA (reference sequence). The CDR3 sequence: CSASRQRGSYEQYF. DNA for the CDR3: TGCAGTGCTTCCCGCCAGCGGGGCTCCTACGAGCAGTACTTC.

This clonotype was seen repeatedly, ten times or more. CDR3 bases: TGTGCCAGCAGCTTAGGTCAGGGCGGGGAGCTGTTTTTT. Protein: CASSLGQGGELFF. The chain couples TRBV7-6 to TRBJ2-2; tentatively, D is TRBD1 (5 bases). The ends were cut back, 1 base at V and 7 bases at J, with 7 bases in the middle. CDR3 length equals 13 residues. Per the germline V gene, CDR1 is SGHVS and CDR2 is FNYEAQ.

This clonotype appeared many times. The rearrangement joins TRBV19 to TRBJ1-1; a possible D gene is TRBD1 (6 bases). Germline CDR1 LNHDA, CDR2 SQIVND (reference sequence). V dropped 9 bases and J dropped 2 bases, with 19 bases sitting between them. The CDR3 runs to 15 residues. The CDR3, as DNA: TGTGCCAGCTCAGGGGTGCCGCAGCCAAACACTGAAGCTTTCTTT. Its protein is CASSGVPQPNTEAFF.

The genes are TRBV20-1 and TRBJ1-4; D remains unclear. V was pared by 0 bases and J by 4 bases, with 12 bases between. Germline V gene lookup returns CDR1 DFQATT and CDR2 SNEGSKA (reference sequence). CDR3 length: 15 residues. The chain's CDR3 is CSARDWAAINEKLFF. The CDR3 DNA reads TGCAGTGCTAGAGATTGGGCGGCAATTAATGAAAAACTGTTTTTT.

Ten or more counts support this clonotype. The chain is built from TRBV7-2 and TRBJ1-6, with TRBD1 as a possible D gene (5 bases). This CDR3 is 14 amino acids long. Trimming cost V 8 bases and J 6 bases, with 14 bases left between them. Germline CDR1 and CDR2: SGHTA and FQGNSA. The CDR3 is CASGLDSSNSPLHF. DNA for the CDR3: TGTGCCAGCGGCCTTGACAGCAGTAATTCACCCCTCCACTTT. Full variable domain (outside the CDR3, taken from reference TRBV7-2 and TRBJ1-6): GAGVSQSPSNKVTEKGKDVELRCDPISGHTALYWYRQSLGQGLEFLIYFQGNSAPDKSGLPSDRFSAERTGGSVSTLTIQRTQQEDSAVYLCASGLDSSNSPLHFGNGTRLTVT.

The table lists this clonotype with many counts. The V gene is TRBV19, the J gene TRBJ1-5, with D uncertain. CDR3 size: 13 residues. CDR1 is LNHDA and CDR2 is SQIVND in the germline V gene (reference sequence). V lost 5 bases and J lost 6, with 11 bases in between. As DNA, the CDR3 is TGTGCCAGTAGTCTTATGCCGGGTCAGCCCCAGCATTTT. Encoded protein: CASSLMPGQPQHF. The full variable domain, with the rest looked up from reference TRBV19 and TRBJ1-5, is DGGITQSPKYLFRKEGQNVTLSCEQNLNHDAMYWYRQDPGQGLRLIYYSQIVNDFQKGDIAEGYSVSREKKESFPLTVTSAQKNPTAFYLCASSLMPGQPQHFGDGTRLSIL.

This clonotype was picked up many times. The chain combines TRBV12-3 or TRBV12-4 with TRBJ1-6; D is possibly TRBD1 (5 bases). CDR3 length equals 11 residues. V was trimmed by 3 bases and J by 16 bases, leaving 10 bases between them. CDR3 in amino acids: CASSLTVLLHF. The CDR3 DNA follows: TGTGCCAGCAGTTTGACAGTTTTACTCCACTTT.

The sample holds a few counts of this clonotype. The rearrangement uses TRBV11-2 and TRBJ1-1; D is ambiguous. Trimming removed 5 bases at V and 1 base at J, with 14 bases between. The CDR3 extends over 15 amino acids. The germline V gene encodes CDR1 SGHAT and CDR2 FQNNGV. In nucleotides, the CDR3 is TGTGCCAGCAGCCCCCGGGAGGGTTGGAACACTGAAGCTTTCTTT. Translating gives CASSPREGWNTEAFF.

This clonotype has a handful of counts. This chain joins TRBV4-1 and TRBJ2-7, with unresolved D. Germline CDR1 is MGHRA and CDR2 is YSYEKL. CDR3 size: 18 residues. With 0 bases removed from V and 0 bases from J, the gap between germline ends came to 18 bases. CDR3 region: CASSQESLGIVPSYEQYF. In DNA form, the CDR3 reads TGCGCCAGCAGCCAAGAAAGCCTAGGTATAGTCCCCTCCTACGAGCAGTACTTC.

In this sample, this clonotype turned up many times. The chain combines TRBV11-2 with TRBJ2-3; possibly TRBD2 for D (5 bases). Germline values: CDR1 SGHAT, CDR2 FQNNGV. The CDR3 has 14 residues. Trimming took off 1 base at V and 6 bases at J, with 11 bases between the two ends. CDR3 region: CASSLVRPGDTQYF. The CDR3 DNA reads TGTGCCAGCAGCTTAGTCCGGCCGGGGGATACGCAGTATTTT.